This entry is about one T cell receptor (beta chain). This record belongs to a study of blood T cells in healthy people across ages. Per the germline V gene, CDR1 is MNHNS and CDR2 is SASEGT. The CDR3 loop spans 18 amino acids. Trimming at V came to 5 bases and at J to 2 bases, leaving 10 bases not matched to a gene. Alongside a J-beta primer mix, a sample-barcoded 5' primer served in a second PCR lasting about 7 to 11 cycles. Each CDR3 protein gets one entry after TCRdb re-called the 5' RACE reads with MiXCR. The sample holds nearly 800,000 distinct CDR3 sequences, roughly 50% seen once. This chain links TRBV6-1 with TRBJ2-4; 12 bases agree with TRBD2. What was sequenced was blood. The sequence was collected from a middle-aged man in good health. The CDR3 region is CASSPGLAGPFSKNIQYF. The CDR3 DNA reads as TGTGCCAGCAGTCCAGGACTAGCGGGGCCCTTTTCCAAAAACATTCAGTACTTC.